These 30 T cell receptor beta chains were sequenced from one sample in a study of graft-versus-host responses after intestinal transplantation. Graft-derived tissue was subjected to processing to liberate intraepithelial and lamina propria lymphocytes. The repertoire was sequenced with immunoSEQ multiplex PCR; TCRdb's copy has only in-frame clones and lacks some. Among some 16,000 clones listed, around 82% were seen once. This specimen consisted of ileum tissue, obtained 17 days after transplant. These receptors all stem from a human patient who received an intestinal transplant, so some T cells may come from the graft donor.

J is TRBJ2-7 and V is TRBV5-3, with TRBD2 identical over 8 bases. TRBV5-3 carries the ORF label, with uncertain function. This CDR3 region has 16 residues. Losses at the gene ends were 2 bases for V and 5 bases for J; bases not matched to a gene: 12. The CDR3 sequence: CARSFPAGGYHHEQYF. CDR3 nucleotide sequence: TGTGCCAGAAGCTTTCCCGCGGGAGGATATCACCACGAGCAGTACTTC.

In this sample, this clone turned up once. V and J are TRBV7-2 and TRBJ2-7, with 8 bases identical to TRBD2. The CDR3 loop spans 15 amino acids. Germline loops: CDR1 SGHTA, CDR2 FQGNSA. V lost 2 bases, J lost 3 bases, and 6 bases stayed unmatched. CDR3 coding DNA: TGTGCCAGCAGCTTACCTAGCGGGCTGGGCTACGAGCAGTACTTC. It specifies CASSLPSGLGYEQYF.

This clone was detected only once. This sample includes further DNA sequences coding for the same CDR3. The CDR3 sequence: CASSLTGGTEAFF. DNA for the CDR3: TGTGCCAGCAGCTTAACAGGGGGGACTGAAGCTTTCTTT. The chain combines TRBV7-3 with TRBJ1-1; a weak D match, TRBD1 (6 bases). From germline, CDR1 is SGHTA and CDR2 FQGTGA. The CDR3 is made up of 13 amino acids. The ends were cut back, 0 bases at V and 5 bases at J, with 7 bases in the middle.

The rearrangement links TRBV19 to TRBJ2-6, with D unclear. Deletions cut 9 bases from V and 2 bases from J, with 8 bases between. CDR3 length equals 13 residues. CDR1 and CDR2 (germline): LNHDA, SQIVND (reference sequence). Written as DNA, the CDR3 is TGTGCCAGCGTACTGACTGGGGCCAACGTCCTGACTTTC. This translates into CASVLTGANVLTF.

CDR3 region: CASSLSGLGSAVDTQYF. DNA for the CDR3: TGTGCCAGCAGCTTGTCGGGACTTGGAAGCGCTGTAGATACGCAGTATTTT. J is TRBJ2-3 and V is TRBV7-2; possible D gene TRBD2, 6 bases. This CDR3 contains 17 residues. Between the trimmed V and J ends, which lost 3 bases and 5 bases, there was a span of 21 bases. In germline, CDR1 is SGHTA, CDR2 FQGNSA.

This clone showed up just once. The chain is built from TRBV7-2 and TRBJ2-5; weak D call: TRBD1 (5 bases). Germline loops: CDR1 SGHTA, CDR2 FQGNSA. Deletions cut 2 bases from V and 7 bases from J, with 11 bases between. This CDR3 contains 13 residues. Written as DNA, the CDR3 is TGTGCCAGCAGCTTACAGGGATCGGGGACCCAGTACTTC. Translating gives CASSLQGSGTQYF.

The rearrangement links TRBV28 to TRBJ1-5; D gene uncertain. The CDR3 extends over 17 amino acids. V was trimmed by 2 bases and J by 1 base, leaving 15 bases between them. Looked up from germline, CDR1 is MDHEN and CDR2 is SYDVKM. CDR3 sequence (DNA): TGTGCCAGCAGTTTAGGGCCTATGATGGCGAGCAATCAGCCCCAGCATTTT. Its protein is CASSLGPMMASNQPQHF.

The chain combines TRBV9 with TRBJ2-7; D call uncertain. Between the trimmed V and J ends, which lost 2 bases and 6 bases, there was a span of 12 bases. The V gene's germline CDR1 is SGDLS and CDR2 YYNGEE. There are 13 residues in the CDR3. DNA for the CDR3: TGTGCCAGCAGCGTTTGGGCACTGAGCGAGCAGTACTTC. Translation: CASSVWALSEQYF.

The chain has TRBV28 and TRBJ1-2; the match to TRBD1 covers 7 bases. In germline, CDR1 is MDHEN, CDR2 SYDVKM. Trimming at V came to 7 bases and at J to 4 bases, leaving 12 bases not matched to a gene. The CDR3 loop spans 15 amino acids. The CDR3 loop reads CASTVLQGRTYGYTF. CDR3 DNA sequence: TGTGCCAGCACTGTACTACAGGGGCGCACCTATGGCTACACCTTC.

This clone was counted between two and nine times. The chain is built from TRBV15 and TRBJ2-3; D call uncertain. V lost 0 bases to trimming and J lost 6 bases, with 13 bases between them. Germline V CDR1 and CDR2: LNHNV, YYDKDF (reference sequence). This CDR3 has 15 residues. The CDR3 region has the DNA TGTGCCACCAGCAGAGATTCGGTCGATGCGGATACGCAGTATTTT. Protein: CATSRDSVDADTQYF.

This clone turned up a few times. The CDR3 nucleotides read TGTGCCAGCAGCTTAGCGATGGAAGTTAACTATGGCTACACCTTC. Protein product: CASSLAMEVNYGYTF. The chain carries TRBV7-9 and TRBJ1-2; no reliable D call. V lost 0 bases to trimming and J lost 1 base, with 9 bases between them. CDR3 size: 15 residues. Germline CDR1 SEHNR, CDR2 FQNEAQ (reference sequence).

The chain employs TRBV6-1 and TRBJ1-5; perhaps TRBD1 as D (5 bases). V was shortened by 0 bases and J by 2 bases, with 14 bases between the two germline ends. The length of the CDR3 is 17 residues. CDR1 is MNHNS, CDR2 SASEGT, per germline. CDR3: CASSEASEGWGNQPQHF. The CDR3, as DNA: TGTGCCAGCAGTGAAGCCTCAGAGGGGTGGGGCAATCAGCCCCAGCATTTT.

The chain uses TRBV27 and TRBJ2-2; 8 bases line up with TRBD1. CDR3 length equals 17 residues. Germline CDR1 is MNHEY and CDR2 is SMNVEV (reference sequence). The V segment lost 0 bases and the J segment 7 bases; nucleotides outside the gene matches: 10. The CDR3 coding sequence is TGTGCCAGCAGTTTATCGATAATGACAGGGGCAATCGGGGAGCTGTTTTTT. Translated, it gives CASSLSIMTGAIGELFF.

This clone was detected only a few times. J is TRBJ2-1 and V is TRBV18; D possibly corresponds to TRBD2 (6 bases). The CDR3 consists of 18 residues. The V end was cut by 0 bases, the J end by 4 bases, with 19 bases between. Germline-derived CDR1 and CDR2 are KGHSH and LQKENI. CDR3 amino acids: CASSPPGGYSGYYNEQFF. As DNA, the CDR3 is TGTGCCAGCTCACCACCTGGGGGGTATAGCGGTTATTACAATGAGCAGTTCTTC.

This clone was recorded a few times. This sequence joins TRBV18 and TRBJ2-7; TRBD2 is a possible D gene (5 bases). The germline gives CDR1 KGHSH, CDR2 LQKENI. V was cut by 6 bases and J by 3 bases, with 6 bases left in between. The CDR3 loop spans 11 amino acids. The CDR3: CASSRDYEQYF. CDR3 in DNA: TGTGCCAGCTCTCGGGACTACGAGCAGTACTTC.

This chain connects TRBV30 to TRBJ2-4; D call uncertain. V was clipped by 4 bases and J by 8 bases, with 12 bases between them. Germline V gene lookup returns CDR1 GTSNPN and CDR2 SVGIG (reference sequence). This CDR3 is 12 amino acids long. DNA of the CDR3: TGTGCCTGGAATCTCGGGCAGGACATTCAGTACTTC. As protein: CAWNLGQDIQYF.

In this sample, this clone turned up once. The chain carries TRBV28 and TRBJ2-3; D may be TRBD2 (5 bases). The CDR3 runs 15 residues. Germline V gene data show CDR1 as MDHEN and CDR2 as SYDVKM. The V end lost 6 bases, the J end lost 0 bases, and 13 bases lay between the germline ends. CDR3 loop: CASRKTRTSTDTQYF. The CDR3 DNA follows: TGTGCCAGCAGGAAGACGCGGACTAGCACAGATACGCAGTATTTT. Full variable domain (outside the CDR3, taken from reference TRBV28 and TRBJ2-3): DVKVTQSSRYLVKRTGEKVFLECVQDMDHENMFWYRQDPGLGLRLIYFSYDVKMKEKGDIPEGYSVSREKKERFSLILESASTNQTSMYLCASRKTRTSTDTQYFGPGTRLTVL.

V and J are TRBV5-6 and TRBJ2-5; 8 bases are a match to TRBD1. This CDR3 is 16 amino acids long. In germline, CDR1 is SGHDT, CDR2 YYEEEE. The junction had 15 bases not matched to a gene; V was cut back by 0 bases and J by 11 bases. The CDR3 coding sequence is TGTGCCAGCAGCTTGGTTGCTGGGACAGGTTCGTATGAGCAGTACTTC. Protein sequence: CASSLVAGTGSYEQYF.

The chain has TRBV4-1 and TRBJ2-1; a weak D match, TRBD1 (6 bases). Germline CDR1 MGHRA, CDR2 YSYEKL. The CDR3 has 15 residues. The V end lost 1 base, the J end lost 0 bases, and 7 bases lay between the germline ends. CDR3 DNA: TGCGCCAGCAGCCAAGGGGACACCTCCTACAATGAGCAGTTCTTC. It is translated as CASSQGDTSYNEQFF.

J is TRBJ2-2 and V is TRBV30; D may be TRBD1 or TRBD2 (5 bases each). CDR1 and CDR2 (germline): GTSNPN, SVGIG (reference sequence). The V gene lost 3 bases and the J gene lost 4 bases, with 9 bases spanning the gap. CDR3 length equals 13 residues. This CDR3 is CAWRGPFTGELFF. CDR3 coding DNA: TGTGCCTGGAGGGGACCCTTCACCGGGGAGCTGTTTTTT. Full variable domain (missing parts from reference TRBV30 and TRBJ2-2): SQTIHQWPATLVQPVGSPLSLECTVEGTSNPNLYWYRQAAGRGLQLLFYSVGIGQISSEVPQNLSASRPQDRQFILSSKKLLLSDSGFYLCAWRGPFTGELFFGEGSRLTVL.

The chain is built from TRBV6-1 and TRBJ2-7; no reliable D call. The V gene lost 2 bases and the J gene lost 1 base, with 9 bases spanning the gap. This CDR3 is built from 14 residues. Germline CDR1 MNHNS, CDR2 SASEGT. The CDR3 DNA reads TGTGCCAGCAGTGAAAACAGAATATCCTACGAGCAGTACTTC. Encoded protein: CASSENRISYEQYF.

This clone was detected once. V usage is TRBV4-3 and J usage is TRBJ2-3; D is perhaps TRBD2 (5 bases). Germline CDR1 and CDR2: LGHNA and YSLEER. V shed 0 bases and J shed 0 bases, with 7 bases lying between them. The CDR3 consists of 15 residues. The CDR3 region has the DNA TGCGCCAGCAGCCAAGAAGAGGGAAGCACAGATACGCAGTATTTT. Translated: CASSQEEGSTDTQYF.

V and J are TRBV19 and TRBJ1-5; TRBD1 is a possible D gene (6 bases). CDR3 size: 17 residues. Looked up from germline, CDR1 is LNHDA and CDR2 is SQIVND (reference sequence). With 7 bases removed from V and 0 bases from J, the gap between germline ends came to 19 bases. The DNA of the CDR3 is TGTGCCAGTAATAGGGGGGCTGGCAGAAATAGCAATCAGCCCCAGCATTTT. Protein sequence: CASNRGAGRNSNQPQHF.

V is TRBV25-1 and J is TRBJ1-2; 7 bases are a match to TRBD1. V dropped 5 bases and J dropped 5; count of bases not matched to a gene: 14. The CDR3 extends over 16 amino acids. CDR1 and CDR2 from the germline V gene are MGHDK and SYGVNS. CDR3 bases: TGTGCCAGCAGTCACCCCTGGGAGGGGGCGACGTATGGCTACACCTTC. It is translated as CASSHPWEGATYGYTF.

This chain joins TRBV28 and TRBJ2-3; D remains ambiguous. V was clipped by 4 bases and J by 2 bases, with 7 bases between them. The CDR3 sequence is 13 residues long. Germline V gives CDR1 MDHEN, CDR2 SYDVKM. The CDR3 here is CASSSRITDTQYF. CDR3 bases: TGTGCCAGCAGTTCCCGCATCACAGATACGCAGTATTTT.

The count of this clone is one. The genes are TRBV6-6 and TRBJ1-1; no reliable D call. CDR1 is MNHNY, CDR2 SVGAGI, per germline (reference sequence). The CDR3 has 13 residues. Trimming removed 5 bases at V and 1 base at J, with 8 bases between. CDR3: CASSGPENTEAFF. CDR3 nucleotide sequence: TGTGCCAGCAGTGGACCTGAGAACACTGAAGCTTTCTTT.

This chain joins TRBV19 and TRBJ2-7; TRBD1 aligns across 7 bases. Germline V gene sequence: CDR1 LNHDA, CDR2 SQIVND (reference sequence). J was trimmed by 5 bases and V by 3 bases; bases with no gene match: 4. This CDR3 is built from 13 residues. The CDR3 protein is CASSIRDSHEQYF. CDR3 DNA sequence: TGTGCCAGTAGTATCCGGGACAGCCACGAGCAGTACTTC. Drawing the rest from reference TRBV19 and TRBJ2-7, the complete variable domain is DGGITQSPKYLFRKEGQNVTLSCEQNLNHDAMYWYRQDPGQGLRLIYYSQIVNDFQKGDIAEGYSVSREKKESFPLTVTSAQKNPTAFYLCASSIRDSHEQYFGPGTRLTVT.

The genes are TRBV15 and TRBJ1-5, with 7 nucleotides matching TRBD1. The germline gives CDR1 LNHNV, CDR2 YYDKDF (reference sequence). With V trimmed by 0 bases and J by 3 bases, 2 bases remained unmatched. There are 15 residues in the CDR3. CDR3 DNA: TGTGCCACCAGCAGAGAAGGGGGCTTCAATCAGCCCCAGCATTTT. Residues: CATSREGGFNQPQHF.

This rearrangement joins TRBV27 to TRBJ2-1; 11 bases line up with TRBD2. The CDR3 consists of 17 residues. Germline CDR1 MNHEY, CDR2 SMNVEV (reference sequence). V lost 2 bases to trimming and J lost 8 bases; unmatched junction nucleotides: 11. The CDR3 DNA follows: TGTGCCAGCAGTTTACCCCCACTTAGCGGGAGGGTGGATGAGCAGTTCTTC. This sequence encodes CASSLPPLSGRVDEQFF.

Written as DNA, the CDR3 is TGTGCCAGCAGACTCCGGGGGAGACCCTACGAGCAGTACTTC. This encodes CASRLRGRPYEQYF. The chain recombines TRBV28 with TRBJ2-7; maybe TRBD2 (6 bases). There are 14 residues in the CDR3. Looked up from germline, CDR1 is MDHEN and CDR2 is SYDVKM. V lost 6 bases, J lost 2 bases, and 14 bases lay in between.